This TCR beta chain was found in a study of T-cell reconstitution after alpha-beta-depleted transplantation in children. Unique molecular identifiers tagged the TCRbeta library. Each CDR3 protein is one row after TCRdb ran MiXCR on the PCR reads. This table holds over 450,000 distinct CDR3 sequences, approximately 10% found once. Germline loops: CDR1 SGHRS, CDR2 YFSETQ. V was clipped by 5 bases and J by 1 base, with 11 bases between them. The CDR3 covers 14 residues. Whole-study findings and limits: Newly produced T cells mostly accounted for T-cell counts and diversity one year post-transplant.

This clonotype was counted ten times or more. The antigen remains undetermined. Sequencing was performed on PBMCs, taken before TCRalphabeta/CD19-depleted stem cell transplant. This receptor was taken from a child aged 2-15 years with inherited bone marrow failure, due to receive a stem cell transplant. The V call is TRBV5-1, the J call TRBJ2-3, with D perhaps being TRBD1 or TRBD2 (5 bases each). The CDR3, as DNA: TGCGCCAGCAGGCCCTGGGACCGCACAGATACGCAGTATTTT. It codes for CASRPWDRTDTQYF.